This entry is about one T cell receptor beta chain. The data are from a study of metastatic and nonmetastatic thyroid tumors. Across the whole study: Repertoires from blood and tumor or nodule tissue of malignant and benign thyroid patients were compared.

CDR1 is SQVTM and CDR2 is ANQGSEA in the germline V gene. This CDR3 region has 12 residues. Deletions cut 7 bases from V and 8 bases from J, with 17 bases between. Original methodology: Clinicopathological groups supplied CDR3 differences that were used to build a distant-metastasis classifier for papillary thyroid cancer. TCRdb reanalyzed the PCR reads with MiXCR. The V and J calls, along with clone size, are taken from TCRdb and not from the paper's own processing. The table shows over 25,000 clones, with 15% to 20% occurring only once. Thyroid surgery had not been preceded by any treatment in any patient.

The sequence derives from a female donor with papillary thyroid cancer or a benign thyroid nodule (not recorded which). Some clones in this sample may be carry-over from other donors' samples. The chain recombines TRBV29-1 with TRBJ1-1; unclear D gene. Sequenced input: blood. Here the CDR3 reads CSARGDLLEAFF. As DNA, the CDR3 is TGCAGCGCGCGAGGAGATTTGTTGGAAGCTTTCTTT. Filled out from reference TRBV29-1 and TRBJ1-1, the complete variable domain reads SAVISQKPSRDICQRGTSLTIQCQVDSQVTMMFWYRQQPGQSLTLIATANQGSEATYESGFVIDKFPISRPNLTFSTLTVSNMSPEDSSIYLCSARGDLLEAFFGQGTRLTVV.